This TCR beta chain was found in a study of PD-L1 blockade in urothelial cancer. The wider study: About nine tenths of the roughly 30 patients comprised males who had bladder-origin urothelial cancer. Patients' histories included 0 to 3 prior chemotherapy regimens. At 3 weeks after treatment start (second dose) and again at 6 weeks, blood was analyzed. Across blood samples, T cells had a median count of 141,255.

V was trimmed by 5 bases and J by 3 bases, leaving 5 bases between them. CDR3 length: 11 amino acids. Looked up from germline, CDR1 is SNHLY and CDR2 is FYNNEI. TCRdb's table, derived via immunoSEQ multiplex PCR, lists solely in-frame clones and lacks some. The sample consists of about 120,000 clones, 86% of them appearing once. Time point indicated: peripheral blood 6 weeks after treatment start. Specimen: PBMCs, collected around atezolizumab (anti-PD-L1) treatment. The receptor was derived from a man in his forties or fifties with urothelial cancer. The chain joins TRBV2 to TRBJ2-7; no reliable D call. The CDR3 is CASSPNYEQYF. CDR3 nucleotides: TGTGCCAGCAGTCCAAACTACGAGCAGTACTTC.